The clone carrying this TCR beta chain was recorded a few times. Its antigen is unidentified. The CDR3 sequence is 15 residues long. CDR1 and CDR2 from the germline V gene are DFQATT and SNEGSKA (reference sequence). Trimming left V 2 bases short and J 5 bases short, with 19 bases between. Unique molecular identifiers tagged the TCR beta cDNA libraries. TCRdb used MiXCR to reprocess the PCR reads, holding one entry per CDR3 protein. The table has under 900,000 distinct CDR3 sequences, approximately 53% seen once. This sample stems from a study of post-analysis software for immune sequencing data. Broader study findings: In multiple sclerosis, normalized Chao1 diversity was significantly below that of controls. Comparison of patients with controls showed roughly five TRBV segments more frequent in patients, TRBV5-6, TRBV5-1 and TRBV20-1 among them.

The sequencing input was blood. The J gene is TRBJ2-7, the V gene TRBV20-1, with D possibly TRBD1 on 5 matching bases. The receptor was derived from a girl aged 5-17 years with multiple sclerosis. CDR3 sequence reads: CSARSGTRVVNEQYF. CDR3 nucleotide sequence: TGCAGTGCTAGATCCGGAACCAGGGTTGTCAACGAGCAGTACTTC.